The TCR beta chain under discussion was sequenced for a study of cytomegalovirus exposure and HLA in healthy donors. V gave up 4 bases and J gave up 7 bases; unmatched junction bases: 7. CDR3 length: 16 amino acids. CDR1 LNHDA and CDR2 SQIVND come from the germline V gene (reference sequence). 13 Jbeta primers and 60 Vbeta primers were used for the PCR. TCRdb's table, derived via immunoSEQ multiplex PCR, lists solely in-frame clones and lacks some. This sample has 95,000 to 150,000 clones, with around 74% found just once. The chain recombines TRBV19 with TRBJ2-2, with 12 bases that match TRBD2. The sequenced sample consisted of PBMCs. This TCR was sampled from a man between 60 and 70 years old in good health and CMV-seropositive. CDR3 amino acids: CASSTRTSGRIGELFF. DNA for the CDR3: TGTGCCAGTAGTACACGAACTAGCGGGAGGATCGGGGAGCTGTTTTTT. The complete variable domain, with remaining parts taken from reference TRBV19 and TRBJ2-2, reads DGGITQSPKYLFRKEGQNVTLSCEQNLNHDAMYWYRQDPGQGLRLIYYSQIVNDFQKGDIAEGYSVSREKKESFPLTVTSAQKNPTAFYLCASSTRTSGRIGELFFGEGSRLTVL.